This record looks at one T cell receptor (beta chain) sequence and its context. Its target antigen remains unknown. No base quality values were provided; no much bigger clone lies one nucleotide off. CDR3 length: 13 amino acids, cysteine to phenylalanine. Left in the record is the CDR3 DNA by itself, 39 bases read in frame from the first base. Based on the germline V gene (reference sequence), the CDR1 and CDR2 sequences are MNHEY and SMNVEV. V is clipped by 7 bases and J by 4 bases, and the sequence between their germline boundaries is 11 bases long. The data were obtained in a study of blood T cell repertoires in COVID-19 (TCRdb year 2020). Background on the whole study: Collaborator samples came from the United States, Italy and Spain and covered acute and convalescent phases of COVID-19. The material from the prospective study consisted of cDNA or gDNA derived from T cells, B-cell-depleted T cells, or PBMCs. Subjects who had been exposed to COVID-19, were actively infected with it, or had recovered from it provided the deeply sampled blood TCRbeta repertoires that made up the dataset. The repertoires were released in a freely available public database meant as a resource for research on the immune response to SARS-CoV-2. The samples were drawn from two sources: the first 160 participants of the ongoing ImmuneRACE study, and 950 to 1,500 subjects contributed by 6 global collaborators. The sample metadata nearly always contained a de-identified subject ID, COVID-19 status, age in years and sex. Where available, HLA class I and class II types were obtained from metadata supplied by the sample provider rather than from assay-based typing.

Enrolling through a virtual design, the prospective study's participants ranged in age from about 18 to 89 years and lived across more than 20 United States geographic areas. In the prospective study, cohorts were assigned on the basis of participant-reported clinical history obtained from a screening survey and a study questionnaire. In the prospective study, mobile phlebotomists collected whole blood, serum and a nasopharyngeal or oropharyngeal swab from each participant. Participants in the prospective study had the option to provide additional blood draws and questionnaires over a 2-month period. Prospective study blood samples were shipped either frozen or at room temperature before DNA extraction. What the authors observed across the whole study: The quantity of clinical and demographic metadata differed by source and by participant and was supplied without curation.

The immunoSEQ Assay, a bias-controlled multiplex PCR, was used to amplify TCRbeta CDR3 regions from genomic DNA. As for the authors' bioinformatics: Nucleated cell counts per sample were estimated from amplification of reference gene primers within the assay. Sequence reads were collapsed and filtered to measure the absolute abundance of every unique TCRbeta CDR3 rearrangement. For each sample, productive Simpson clonality was calculated by taking the square root of Simpson's diversity index across productive rearrangements. TCRdb carries this immuneACCESS record with in-frame sequences only. Its versions omit some clonotypes, under half of them owing to an unresolved V gene in the studies checked, with the rest unexplained. The V and J calls and clone size come from that table; D and trimming were worked out from the DNA. This sample holds roughly 200,000 clones; around 86% were observed only once. In total, the top ten clones hold 5.6% of the sample.

This sequence was found in a man between 35 and 55 years old with acute COVID-19. Recombination linked TRBV27 to TRBJ1-5; too little of a D gene remains to name it. The sequenced material came from PBMCs or T cells enriched from blood (not recorded which). The CDR3 corresponds to CASKPGMNQPQHF. The nucleotide sequence reads as follows: TGTGCCAGCAAGCCGGGAATGAATCAGCCCCAGCATTTT.